This record looks at one T cell receptor beta chain sequence and its context. In Seattle, patients joined the study during active infection and were tracked longitudinally. This sample stems from a study of blood T cell repertoires in COVID-19. Clones were sequenced by immunoSEQ multiplex PCR, and TCRdb holds only the in-frame ones, with some missing. The sample shows around 130,000 clones, about 88% of them seen only once. The receptor was isolated from a man aged 55 to 70 with COVID-19, enrolled during active disease. The specimen was peripheral blood.

The CDR3 region is CASSMGPGDTEAFF. The CDR3 region has the DNA TGTGCCAGCAGTATGGGACCAGGGGACACTGAAGCTTTCTTT. This chain connects TRBV6-6 to TRBJ1-1; possible D gene TRBD1, 6 bases. This CDR3 region has 14 residues. Trimming stripped 5 bases from V and 3 bases from J, with 13 bases between. Germline CDR1 MNHNY, CDR2 SVGAGI (reference sequence).